A selection of T cell receptor beta chains follows, all from one sample in a study of Graves' ophthalmopathy and Graves' hyperthyroidism. TCRdb passed the multiplex PCR reads through MiXCR, listing each CDR3 protein once. The top ten clones hold more than 45% of a sample with hundreds of thousands of distinct CDR3 sequences, around 50% of them seen once. Sequenced material: peripheral blood. Every receptor here comes from an adult man with Graves' ophthalmopathy. The CDR3 runs from the conserved cysteine through the conserved F or W. D genes are given only for firm matches. Rows may omit the clone size; those that give it use once, few, many or a size class.

abundance	v_gene	d_gene	j_gene	CDR3nt	CDR3aa
.	TRBV6-5	.	TRBJ1-1	TGTGCCAGCAGTTACTGGGGGGGCCTGAACACTGAAGCTTTCTTT	CASSYWGGLNTEAFF
.	TRBV2	TRBD1	TRBJ2-6	TGTGCCAGCAAGGGACAGGGGACCTCTGGGGCCAACGTCCTGACTTTC	CASKGQGTSGANVLTF
.	TRBV7-6	.	TRBJ2-2	TGTGCCAGCAGCTTAGGAGGTTGGAGCCCGAACACCGGGGAGCTGTTTTTT	CASSLGGWSPNTGELFF
.	TRBV7-9	.	TRBJ2-3	TGTGCCAGCAGCCCGGGGGGCGAGGGCACAGATACGCAGTATTTT	CASSPGGEGTDTQYF
once	TRBV6-1	TRBD1	TRBJ2-7	TGTGCCAGCAGTCCCCCACAGGGGGCGTTATCCTACGAGCAGTACTTC	CASSPPQGALSYEQYF
.	TRBV10-2	.	TRBJ2-7	TGCGCCACCCACAGGGACTTCTCCTACGAGCAGTACTTC	CATHRDFSYEQYF
many	TRBV2	.	TRBJ1-3	TGCGCCAGCAGTGGCCAAGGAAACACCATATATTTT	CASSGQGNTIYF
.	TRBV6-6	.	TRBJ1-1	TGTGCCAGCAAGCCCTTAGGTGGGAACACTGAAGCTTTCTTT	CASKPLGGNTEAFF
.	TRBV9	.	TRBJ1-5	TGTGCCAGCAGCGTAGGGGGTTATTATCAGCCCCAGCATTTT	CASSVGGYYQPQHF
.	TRBV20-1	.	TRBJ1-1	TGCAGTGCGAGCAGGGAGGCCACTGAAGCTTTCTTT	CSASREATEAFF
.	TRBV29-1	TRBD1	TRBJ2-5	TGCAGCGTTGAATGGGGCAGGGGGCAAGAGACCCAGTACTTC	CSVEWGRGQETQYF
once	TRBV15	TRBD1	TRBJ1-2	TGTGCCACCGGTCAGGGACAGGGGGACGACTATGGCTACACTTTC	CATGQGQGDDYGYTF
.	TRBV15	TRBD1	TRBJ1-2	TGTGCTGCCCGGGACAGGGACCCCTATGGCTACACCTTC	CAARDRDPYGYTF
few	TRBV29-1	TRBD1	TRBJ1-3	TGCAGCGTTGAAGATGGGGGAGGGACAGGGACACACACCATATATTTT	CSVEDGGGTGTHTIYF
.	TRBV28	.	TRBJ2-7	TGTGCCAGCAGTTTCCCACCCTTAGCGCGAGGAAACGAGCAGTACTTC	CASSFPPLARGNEQYF
.	TRBV20-1	.	TRBJ2-2	TGCAGTGCTAGAGATCCCGGTCGTGTGGGGACCGGGGAGCTGTTTTTT	CSARDPGRVGTGELFF
few	TRBV7-8	.	TRBJ1-1	TGTGCCAGCAGTACCTCGAACACTGAAGCTTTCTTT	CASSTSNTEAFF
.	TRBV24-1	.	TRBJ2-6	TGTGCCACCAGTGATTCGGACACCCGCTCTGGGGCCAACGTCCTGACTTTC	CATSDSDTRSGANVLTF
few	TRBV7-9	TRBD2	TRBJ2-7	TGTGCCAGCAGCTTAACCGCGGGAGACGGTGAGCAGTACTTC	CASSLTAGDGEQYF
.	TRBV10-3	.	TRBJ2-6	TGTGCCACATCACCAAACAGCATCTCTGGGGCCAACGTCCTGACTTTC	CATSPNSISGANVLTF
few	TRBV10-3	.	TRBJ1-6	TGTGCCATCAGTGCAGGGGCCGGGGATTCACCCCTCCACTTT	CAISAGAGDSPLHF
few	TRBV12-3/TRBV12-4	TRBD1	TRBJ1-1	TGTGCCAGCAGTGCGCGGACAGGGGATGAAGCTTTCTTT	CASSARTGDEAFF
many	TRBV24-1	.	TRBJ1-2	TGTGCCACCAGTGCAGCGGAGTGGGGCTACACCTTC	CATSAAEWGYTF
.	TRBV20-1	TRBD2	TRBJ2-3	TGCAGTGCTAGCGACTCGTCCGGGAGGGCCGGAGATATGCAGTATTTT	CSASDSSGRAGDMQYF
.	TRBV12-3/TRBV12-4	TRBD2	TRBJ2-5	TGTGCCAGCAGTCCCGGACTAGCGGGAGACGGTGAGACCCAGTACTTC	CASSPGLAGDGETQYF
few	TRBV2	.	TRBJ1-6	TGTGCCAGCAGTGCTAGCTCCTATAATTCACCCCTCCACTTT	CASSASSYNSPLHF
.	TRBV20-1	TRBD1	TRBJ1-2	TGCAGTGCTACCGGACAGGGAAGTAACTATGGCTACACCTTC	CSATGQGSNYGYTF
.	TRBV19	TRBD1	TRBJ1-2	TGTGCCAGTAATCCGACAGGGAAGAATTATGGCTACACCTTC	CASNPTGKNYGYTF
.	TRBV7-3	TRBD1	TRBJ2-7	TGTGCCAGCAGCCCCTCCAGGGGGTCCTACGAGCAGTACTTC	CASSPSRGSYEQYF
once	TRBV2	.	TRBJ2-2	TGTGCCAGCAGTGAAGGAAGGCAGGGGGGGGGCGGGGAGCTGTTTTTT	CASSEGRQGGGGELFF
few	TRBV24-1	.	TRBJ2-5	TGTGCCACCAGTGAAACTGGACGGTCACGGGAGACCCAGTACTTC	CATSETGRSRETQYF
few	TRBV20-1	.	TRBJ1-5	TGCAGTGCTAGGACCGACCGACTGGGTAGCAATCAGCCCCAGCATTTT	CSARTDRLGSNQPQHF
.	TRBV6-5	TRBD1	TRBJ2-7	TGTGCCAGCAGTTACTCGGGACAGGGCTCCTACGAGCAGTACTTC	CASSYSGQGSYEQYF
.	TRBV5-4	.	TRBJ1-2	TGTGCCAGCAGTTCGCAGGGTCCCTATTATGGCTACACCTTC	CASSSQGPYYGYTF
.	TRBV7-2	.	TRBJ2-7	TGTGCCAGCAGCCGAGGCCGGGACCCAGTCGAGAACTCATACGAGCAGTACTTC	CASSRGRDPVENSYEQYF
.	TRBV7-7	TRBD1	TRBJ1-4	TGTGCTAGCAGCCCGGACAGGGGCGAAAAACTGTTTTTT	CASSPDRGEKLFF
.	TRBV7-6	TRBD2	TRBJ2-2	TGTGCCAGCAGCTTACTAGCGGGGTACACCGGGGAGCTGTTTTTT	CASSLLAGYTGELFF
many	TRBV20-1	.	TRBJ1-3	TGCAGTGCTAGGCCCCCCCCCGGGCCGGTTGGTGGAAACACCATATATTTT	CSARPPPGPVGGNTIYF
.	TRBV30	.	TRBJ1-5	TGTGCCTGGAGCCGTCTTACAGGGATGGATCAGCCCCAGCATTTT	CAWSRLTGMDQPQHF
.	TRBV11-3	.	TRBJ2-5	TGTGCCAGCAGCTCCGCCGGAACCAGGGGAGAGACCCAGTACTTC	CASSSAGTRGETQYF
once	TRBV7-3	.	TRBJ1-5	TGTGCCAGCAGCTTAGCTGGTCTGAGCGAGACCCAGCATTTT	CASSLAGLSETQHF
.	TRBV30	.	TRBJ2-5	TGTGCCTGGAGTGAAAGGGACGAGACCCAGTACTTC	CAWSERDETQYF
.	TRBV5-4	TRBD2	TRBJ2-5	TGTGCCAGCAGCCCGTTTTTAGCGGGAGGGCCCAAGACCCAGTACTTC	CASSPFLAGGPKTQYF
.	TRBV11-1	.	TRBJ1-2	TGTGCCAGCAGCGGGACCCGTGCAGGCGACCATGGCTACACCTTC	CASSGTRAGDHGYTF
.	TRBV13	.	TRBJ2-7	TGTGCCAGCAGCTTACTCTCGGACGGGGAATACGAGCAGTACTTC	CASSLLSDGEYEQYF
few	TRBV7-9	.	TRBJ2-2	TGTGCCAGCAGCCCAAGACCAAACACCGGGGAGCTGTTTTTT	CASSPRPNTGELFF
.	TRBV19	.	TRBJ1-2	TGTGCCAGTAGTATTAGGAGGGCCGTTATCAATGGCTACACCTTC	CASSIRRAVINGYTF
.	TRBV12-3/TRBV12-4	.	TRBJ2-2	TGTGCCAGCAGCGTTGGGGCTAGGAACGCGAACACCGGGGAGCTGTTTTTT	CASSVGARNANTGELFF
few	TRBV18	.	TRBJ2-7	TGTGCCAGCTCACCCCGTGGAGAGAGCGAGCAGTACTTC	CASSPRGESEQYF
few	TRBV12-3/TRBV12-4	TRBD1	TRBJ2-5	TGTGCCAGCAGTCGACAGGGTGCCGACAAGACCCAGTACTTC	CASSRQGADKTQYF
few	TRBV6-1	.	TRBJ1-5	TGTACCAGCAGCCGGCTTAATCAGCCCCAGCATTTT	CTSSRLNQPQHF
few	TRBV5-1	.	TRBJ2-7	TGCGCCAGCAGCTTAGACGAGGGGTACGAGCAGTACTTC	CASSLDEGYEQYF
.	TRBV9	.	TRBJ1-6	TGTGCCAGCAGCCCCGGTGAGCAGGGGCAAGGGTCACCCCTCCACTTT	CASSPGEQGQGSPLHF
.	TRBV6-5	TRBD2	TRBJ2-5	TGTGCCAGCAGCCTGACTAGCGGGGGGGCCCAAGAGACCCAGTACTTC	CASSLTSGGAQETQYF
many	TRBV25-1	.	TRBJ1-3	TGTGCCAGCAGTGAATACGCTGGTGGGGCGAAAGGAAACACCATATATTTT	CASSEYAGGAKGNTIYF